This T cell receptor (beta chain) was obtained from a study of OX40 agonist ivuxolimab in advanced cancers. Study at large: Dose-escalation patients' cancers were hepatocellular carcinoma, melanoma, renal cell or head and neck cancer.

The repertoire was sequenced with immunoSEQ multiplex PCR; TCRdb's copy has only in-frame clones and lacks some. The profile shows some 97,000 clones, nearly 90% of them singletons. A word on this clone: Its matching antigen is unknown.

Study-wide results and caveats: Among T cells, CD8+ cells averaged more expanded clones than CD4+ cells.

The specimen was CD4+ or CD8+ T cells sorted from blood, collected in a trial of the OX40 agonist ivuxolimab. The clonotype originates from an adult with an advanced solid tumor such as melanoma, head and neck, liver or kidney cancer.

CDR3 amino acids: CAISESGGQETQYF. The CDR3 bases are TGTGCCATCAGTGAGTCGGGCGGACAAGAGACCCAGTACTTC. The chain carries TRBV10-3 and TRBJ2-5; unclear D gene. V was trimmed by 0 bases and J by 2 bases, leaving 7 bases between them. Looked up from germline, CDR1 is ENHRY and CDR2 is SYGVKD. CDR3 length: 14 residues.